Presented here are 12 T cell receptor beta chains from one specimen sequenced in a study of T cell responses to AZD1222 COVID-19 vaccine. Libraries were prepared by immunoSEQ multiplex PCR; TCRdb keeps only in-frame clonotypes and omits some of them. Here the sample spans around 140,000 clones, 85% to 95% being singletons. Sequenced here: peripheral blood, sampled after recovery from COVID-19. All receptors come from an adult who had recovered from COVID-19.

The genes are TRBV4-1 and TRBJ1-4; D not resolved. This CDR3 is built from 13 residues. Germline values: CDR1 MGHRA, CDR2 YSYEKL. V was clipped by 4 bases and J by 7 bases, with 10 bases between them. The CDR3 DNA is TGCGCCAGCAGCCTAAATCTCTCTGAAAAACTGTTTTTT. Amino acids: CASSLNLSEKLFF.

V and J are TRBV28 and TRBJ1-5, with unresolved D. The V gene lost 5 bases and the J gene lost 2 bases, with 10 bases spanning the gap. This CDR3 comprises 14 residues. In germline, CDR1 is MDHEN, CDR2 SYDVKM. Written as DNA, the CDR3 is TGTGCCAGCAGTACCAACAGCGGCAATCAGCCCCAGCATTTT. Translation gives CASSTNSGNQPQHF.

V and J are TRBV19 and TRBJ1-5, with D tentatively TRBD1 (5 bases). The germline CDR1 and CDR2 sequences are LNHDA and SQIVND (reference sequence). This CDR3 has 16 amino acids. V gave up 3 bases and J gave up 0 bases, with 12 bases separating them. CDR3 nucleotides: TGTGCCAGTAGTATGACAGTCGGGGGTAGCAATCAGCCCCAGCATTTT. This gives the protein CASSMTVGGSNQPQHF. The variable domain in full, completed from reference TRBV19 and TRBJ1-5, reads DGGITQSPKYLFRKEGQNVTLSCEQNLNHDAMYWYRQDPGQGLRLIYYSQIVNDFQKGDIAEGYSVSREKKESFPLTVTSAQKNPTAFYLCASSMTVGGSNQPQHFGDGTRLSIL.

The chain carries TRBV15 and TRBJ2-1; D uncertain. The germline V and J ends were trimmed by 0 bases and 9 bases, with 12 bases remaining between them. Germline assignment: CDR1 LNHNV and CDR2 YYDKDF (reference sequence). The CDR3 length is 14 residues. CDR3 sequence (DNA): TGTGCCACCAGCAGAGATATCCTCATGGGTGAGCAGTTCTTC. The encoded protein is CATSRDILMGEQFF.

The chain carries TRBV9 and TRBJ2-5; 11 nucleotides match TRBD2. Germline assignment: CDR1 SGDLS and CDR2 YYNGEE. CDR3 length: 17 residues. The trim removed 3 bases at V and 4 bases at J, leaving 11 bases unmatched. This CDR3 is CASSEGTSGLRRETQYF. The CDR3 nucleotides are TGTGCCAGCAGCGAAGGGACTAGCGGTTTGAGGAGAGAGACCCAGTACTTC.

The J gene is TRBJ2-1, the V gene TRBV6-5; 9 bases match TRBD1. Germline V gene data show CDR1 as MNHEY and CDR2 as SVGAGI. The CDR3 spans 15 residues. With 5 bases clipped from V and 10 bases from J, the junction kept 12 bases outside the gene matches. DNA of the CDR3: TGTGCCAGCAGTAGACCCGGGACAGGGAGCAGGGAGCAGTTCTTC. Encoded protein: CASSRPGTGSREQFF.

The chain is built from TRBV7-6 and TRBJ2-2; TRBD2 matches at 7 bases. The CDR3 runs to 13 residues. Germline values: CDR1 SGHVS, CDR2 FNYEAQ. The junction had 1 base not matched to a gene; V was cut back by 5 bases and J by 4 bases. The CDR3 nucleotides read TGTGCCAGCAGCCAGCGGGGCACCGGGGAGCTGTTTTTT. Translating gives CASSQRGTGELFF.

This chain links TRBV10-3 with TRBJ1-5; no reliable D call. Germline V gene lookup returns CDR1 ENHRY and CDR2 SYGVKD. The V end lost 0 bases, the J end lost 0 bases, and 6 bases lay between the germline ends. The CDR3 covers 15 residues. In DNA form, the CDR3 reads TGTGCCATCAGTGAGTCGCGGGCTAGCAATCAGCCCCAGCATTTT. Translation gives CAISESRASNQPQHF.

The chain couples TRBV2 to TRBJ2-1, with a possible D match to TRBD1 (6 bases). This CDR3 is built from 12 residues. The germline V and J ends were trimmed by 6 bases and 8 bases, with 11 bases remaining between them. CDR1 is SNHLY, CDR2 FYNNEI, per germline. CDR3 residues: CASRGAGDEQFF. CDR3 in DNA: TGTGCCAGCAGGGGGGCAGGGGATGAGCAGTTCTTC.

This chain joins TRBV10-3 and TRBJ1-5; D is uncertain. Per germline, CDR1 ENHRY and CDR2 SYGVKD. This CDR3 is built from 19 residues. The V gene lost 4 bases and the J gene lost 1 base, with 23 bases spanning the gap. The CDR3 DNA reads as TGTGCCATCAGTGGAGGAGCAAATGCGTCGTGGTTGAGCAATCAGCCCCAGCATTTT. Its protein product is CAISGGANASWLSNQPQHF.

The chain uses TRBV5-1 and TRBJ2-7, with a weak D call TRBD2 (5 bases). CDR1 and CDR2 (germline): SGHRS, YFSETQ. This CDR3 is built from 14 residues. The V and J ends lost 0 bases and 5 bases respectively, with 12 bases between them. The CDR3 spells CASSLEVSVHEQYF. The CDR3 nucleotides are TGCGCCAGCAGCTTGGAGGTTAGCGTCCACGAGCAGTACTTC.

This clone came up once. This chain links TRBV9 with TRBJ1-4; 12 nucleotides match TRBD1. The CDR3 covers 16 residues. Germline V gene sequence: CDR1 SGDLS, CDR2 YYNGEE. V gave up 0 bases and J gave up 8 bases; unmatched junction bases: 5. The CDR3 reads CASSVVGGTGGEKLFF. In DNA form, the CDR3 reads TGTGCCAGCAGCGTAGTGGGCGGGACAGGGGGCGAAAAACTGTTTTTT.